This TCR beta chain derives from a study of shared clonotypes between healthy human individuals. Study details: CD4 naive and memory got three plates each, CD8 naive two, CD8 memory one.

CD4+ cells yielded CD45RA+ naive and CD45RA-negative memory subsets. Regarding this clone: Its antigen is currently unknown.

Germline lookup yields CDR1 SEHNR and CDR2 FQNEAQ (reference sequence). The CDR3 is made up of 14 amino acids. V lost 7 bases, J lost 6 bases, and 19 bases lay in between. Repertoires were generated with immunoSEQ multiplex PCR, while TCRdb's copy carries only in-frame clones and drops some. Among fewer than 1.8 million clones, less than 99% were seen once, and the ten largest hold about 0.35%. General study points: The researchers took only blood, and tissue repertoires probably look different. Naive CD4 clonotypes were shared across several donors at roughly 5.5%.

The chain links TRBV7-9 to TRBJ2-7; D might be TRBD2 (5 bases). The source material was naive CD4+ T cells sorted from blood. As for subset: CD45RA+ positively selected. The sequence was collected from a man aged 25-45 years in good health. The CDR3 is CASISEGQPGEQYF. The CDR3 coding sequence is TGTGCCAGCATCTCCGAGGGCCAGCCGGGCGAGCAGTACTTC.